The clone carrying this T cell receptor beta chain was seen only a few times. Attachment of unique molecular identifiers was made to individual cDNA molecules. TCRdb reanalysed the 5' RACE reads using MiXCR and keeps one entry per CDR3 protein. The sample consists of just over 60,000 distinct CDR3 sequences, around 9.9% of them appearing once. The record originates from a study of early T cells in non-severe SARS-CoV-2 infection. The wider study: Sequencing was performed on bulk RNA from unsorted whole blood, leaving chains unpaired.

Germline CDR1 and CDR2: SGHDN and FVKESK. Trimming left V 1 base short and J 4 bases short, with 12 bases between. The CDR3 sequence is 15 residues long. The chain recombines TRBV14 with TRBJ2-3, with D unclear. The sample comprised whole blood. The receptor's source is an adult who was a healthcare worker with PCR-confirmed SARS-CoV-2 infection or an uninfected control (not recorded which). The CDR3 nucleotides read TGTGCCAGCAGCCAAGGAGGTTTTTCTGCAGATACGCAGTATTTT. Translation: CASSQGGFSADTQYF.